The next 22 T cell receptor beta chains were all read from a single sample in a study of patients and donors after allogeneic stem cell transplantation. TCRdb re-derived calls from the RT-PCR reads in MiXCR, one entry per CDR3 protein. The sample carries approximately 140,000 distinct CDR3 sequences, roughly 35% recorded once. The source material was blood, either unsorted or a sorted T cell fraction (not recorded which). All receptors derive from a human donor who was either an allogeneic HSCT recipient or a stem cell or donor lymphocyte infusion donor (not recorded which). It is not recorded whose cells these are; they may come from a transplant donor.

The genes are TRBV6-1 and TRBJ1-3; no clear D. Germline CDR1 and CDR2: MNHNS and SASEGT. V shed 1 base and J shed 0 bases, with 7 bases lying between them. The CDR3 extends over 15 amino acids. CDR3 nucleotides: TGTGCCAGCAGTGAAGGGTTCAACTCTGGAAACACCATATATTTT. Amino acids: CASSEGFNSGNTIYF.

The gene calls are TRBV30 and TRBJ2-2, with D possibly being TRBD2 (6 bases). The germline gives CDR1 GTSNPN, CDR2 SVGIG (reference sequence). V lost 4 bases, J lost 5 bases, and 17 bases lay in between. The CDR3 has 15 amino acids. The CDR3 DNA reads as TGTGCCTGGAAGTTGGGGGGAGGCTGGACCGGGGAGCTGTTTTTT. It is translated as CAWKLGGGWTGELFF. Drawing the rest from reference TRBV30 and TRBJ2-2, the complete variable domain is SQTIHQWPATLVQPVGSPLSLECTVEGTSNPNLYWYRQAAGRGLQLLFYSVGIGQISSEVPQNLSASRPQDRQFILSSKKLLLSDSGFYLCAWKLGGGWTGELFFGEGSRLTVL.

The gene calls are TRBV12-3 or TRBV12-4 and TRBJ1-2; D uncertain. This CDR3 is built from 14 residues. Trimming removed 5 bases at V and 0 bases at J, with 10 bases between. In DNA form, the CDR3 reads TGTGCCAGCAGTCCCGCCGGGGCTAACTATGGCTACACCTTC. Its translation: CASSPAGANYGYTF.

The sample holds a few counts of this clonotype. V and J are TRBV20-1 and TRBJ1-1; D gene unclear. The germline V and J ends were trimmed by 1 base and 1 base, with 10 bases remaining between them. The CDR3 spans 14 residues. CDR1 DFQATT and CDR2 SNEGSKA come from the germline V gene (reference sequence). As DNA, the CDR3 is TGCAGTGCTAGAGTGGGAGGTGCGAACACTGAAGCTTTCTTT. The encoded protein is CSARVGGANTEAFF.

The rearrangement links TRBV28 to TRBJ2-7; D remains ambiguous. Deletions cut 3 bases from V and 0 bases from J, with 9 bases between. The CDR3 covers 14 residues. Germline CDR1 MDHEN, CDR2 SYDVKM. The CDR3 DNA reads as TGTGCCAGCAGTTTGTGGAGCCGCTCCTACGAGCAGTACGTC. Its protein product is CASSLWSRSYEQYV.

The genes are TRBV13 and TRBJ2-1; a weak D match, TRBD1 (5 bases). The CDR3 runs to 14 residues. The V gene's germline CDR1 is PRHDT and CDR2 FYEKMQ (reference sequence). The ends were cut back, 7 bases at V and 7 bases at J, with 17 bases in the middle. In DNA, the CDR3 is TGTGCCAGCACCGTCGTGGGGCGAAGAAATGAGCAGTTCTTC. Amino acids: CASTVVGRRNEQFF.

This rearrangement joins TRBV20-1 to TRBJ2-3; weak D call: TRBD2 (5 bases). Germline values: CDR1 DFQATT, CDR2 SNEGSKA (reference sequence). V was cut by 4 bases and J by 4 bases, with 6 bases left in between. CDR3 length: 11 residues. The CDR3 is CSAKGADTQYF. In DNA, the CDR3 is TGCAGTGCTAAGGGAGCAGATACGCAGTATTTT.

The CDR3 protein is CASRGQANQPQHF. DNA of the CDR3: TGCGCCAGCAGGGGACAGGCCAATCAGCCCCAGCATTTT. V and J are TRBV5-1 and TRBJ1-5; 8 nucleotides align to TRBD1. Looked up from germline, CDR1 is SGHRS and CDR2 is YFSETQ. Trimming at V came to 5 bases and at J to 3 bases, leaving 1 base not matched to a gene. This CDR3 region has 13 residues.

The sample holds a few counts of this clonotype. This chain links TRBV6-5 with TRBJ2-5; no clear D gene. CDR1 is MNHEY and CDR2 is SVGAGI in the germline V gene. V was trimmed by 3 bases and J by 5 bases, leaving 4 bases between them. This CDR3 contains 11 residues. The CDR3 coding sequence is TGTGCCAGCAGTTATTGGGAGACCCAGTACTTC. Its translation: CASSYWETQYF.

There are a few counts of this clonotype. This chain links TRBV5-6 with TRBJ2-5; the match to TRBD1 covers 9 bases. The V gene end was trimmed by 5 bases and the J gene end by 4 bases; junction bases not matched to a gene: 3. Germline CDR1 reads SGHDT; CDR2 reads YYEEEE. The CDR3 spans 13 residues. The CDR3: CASRRTGVETQYF. CDR3 in DNA: TGTGCCAGCAGGCGGACAGGGGTAGAGACCCAGTACTTC.

This chain links TRBV29-1 with TRBJ1-1; possible D gene TRBD1, 6 bases. The germline CDR1 and CDR2 sequences are SQVTM and ANQGSEA. CDR3 length equals 12 residues. Trimming left V 3 bases short and J 7 bases short, with 12 bases between. Written as DNA, the CDR3 is TGCAGCGTTGACGTTTGGGGGCTTGAAGCTTTCTTT. This sequence encodes CSVDVWGLEAFF.

The chain is built from TRBV12-3 or TRBV12-4 and TRBJ2-3; TRBD1 matches at 8 bases. The CDR3 contains 16 residues. V lost 5 bases and J lost 6; bases outside the gene matches: 13. The CDR3 protein is CASSPRGQGARDTQYF. In DNA, the CDR3 is TGTGCCAGCAGTCCCCGGGGCCAGGGGGCGCGTGATACGCAGTATTTT.

This chain connects TRBV7-3 to TRBJ1-1; D is undetermined. CDR1 is SGHTA, CDR2 FQGTGA, per germline. V lost 0 bases, J lost 5 bases, and 7 bases lay in between. This CDR3 spans 13 amino acids. CDR3 DNA: TGTGCCAGCAGCTTAACCATCTCGACTGAAGCTTTCTTT. Residues: CASSLTISTEAFF.

The chain is built from TRBV11-2 and TRBJ1-2; unclear D gene. The CDR3 sequence is 14 residues long. Germline lookup yields CDR1 SGHAT and CDR2 FQNNGV. Trimming removed 5 bases from V and 13 bases from J, with 23 bases in between. The CDR3 spells CASSRELGKPSSTF. As DNA, the CDR3 is TGTGCCAGCAGCCGGGAATTAGGGAAGCCTTCAAGCACCTTC.

J is TRBJ1-4 and V is TRBV15; the D is unclear. CDR3 size: 13 residues. V lost 1 base, J lost 8 bases, and 8 bases lay in between. Germline V CDR1 and CDR2: LNHNV, YYDKDF (reference sequence). The CDR3 loop reads CATSRVMGEKLFF. The DNA for the CDR3 is TGTGCCACCAGCAGAGTAATGGGGGAAAAACTGTTTTTT. Full variable domain (outside the CDR3, taken from reference TRBV15 and TRBJ1-4): DAMVIQNPRYQVTQFGKPVTLSCSQTLNHNVMYWYQQKSSQAPKLLFHYYDKDFNNEADTPDNFQSRRPNTSFCFLDIRSPGLGDTAMYLCATSRVMGEKLFFGSGTQLSVL.

This clonotype was seen a handful of times. The chain uses TRBV20-1 and TRBJ1-1; no firm D call. CDR1 is DFQATT, CDR2 SNEGSKA, per germline (reference sequence). V dropped 1 base and J dropped 4 bases, with 13 bases sitting between them. The CDR3 spans 14 residues. CDR3 region: CSARGDGGRTEAFF. The CDR3 DNA reads TGCAGTGCTAGAGGAGACGGCGGGCGCACTGAAGCTTTCTTT.

CDR3 sequence reads: CASSQVTGFSNQPQHF. The DNA of the CDR3 is TGCGCCAGCAGCCAGGTGACAGGATTTAGCAATCAGCCCCAGCATTTT. The rearrangement uses TRBV4-1 and TRBJ1-5, with D possibly TRBD1 on 6 matching bases. Germline V gene lookup returns CDR1 MGHRA and CDR2 YSYEKL. The CDR3 sequence is 16 residues long. Between the trimmed V and J ends, which lost 3 bases and 0 bases, there was a span of 12 bases.

This clonotype was seen more than once but under ten times. The chain joins TRBV9 to TRBJ2-1, with 9 nucleotides matching TRBD2. This CDR3 spans 13 amino acids. J gave up 5 bases and V 3 bases, and 0 bases lay outside the gene matches. Germline V CDR1 and CDR2: SGDLS, YYNGEE. CDR3 protein: CASSASGDNEQFF. CDR3 nucleotide sequence: TGTGCCAGCAGCGCTAGCGGGGACAATGAGCAGTTCTTC.

The chain uses TRBV20-1 and TRBJ1-1; 7 bases are shared with TRBD1. The junction had 5 bases not matched to a gene; V was cut back by 3 bases and J by 4 bases. Germline V gene lookup returns CDR1 DFQATT and CDR2 SNEGSKA (reference sequence). This CDR3 is built from 13 residues. This CDR3 is CSASNPGGTEAFF. Written as DNA, the CDR3 is TGCAGTGCTAGTAACCCAGGGGGCACTGAAGCTTTCTTT.

This clonotype was seen more than once but under ten times. The rearrangement joins TRBV9 to TRBJ1-5; maybe TRBD1 (6 bases). Trimming took 0 bases from V and 2 from J, leaving 9 bases between them. Germline V lookup: CDR1 SGDLS, CDR2 YYNGEE. The CDR3 covers 15 residues. CDR3 sequence reads: CASSVGAGGNQPQHF. The CDR3 nucleotides are TGTGCCAGCAGCGTAGGCGCAGGGGGCAATCAGCCCCAGCATTTT. Based on the CDR3 plus reference TRBV9 and TRBJ1-5, the full variable domain is DSGVTQTPKHLITATGQRVTLRCSPRSGDLSVYWYQQSLDQGLQFLIQYYNGEERAKGNILERFSAQQFPDLHSELNLSSLELGDSALYFCASSVGAGGNQPQHFGDGTRLSIL.

This clonotype was seen a single time. The rearrangement joins TRBV12-3 or TRBV12-4 to TRBJ2-1, with 10 bases lining up with TRBD2. With 3 bases clipped from V and 9 bases from J, the junction kept 5 bases outside the gene matches. The CDR3 has 14 amino acids. The CDR3 spells CASSFPAGGLEQFF. Written as DNA, the CDR3 is TGTGCCAGCAGTTTCCCAGCGGGGGGGCTTGAGCAGTTCTTC.

J is TRBJ2-1 and V is TRBV24-1, with D hard to call. V was trimmed by 6 bases and J by 2 bases, leaving 7 bases between them. Looked up from germline, CDR1 is KGHDR and CDR2 is SFDVKD. The CDR3 totals 13 residues. CDR3 sequence: CATSLAAYNEQFF. In DNA form, the CDR3 reads TGTGCCACCAGTCTCGCAGCCTACAATGAGCAGTTCTTC.